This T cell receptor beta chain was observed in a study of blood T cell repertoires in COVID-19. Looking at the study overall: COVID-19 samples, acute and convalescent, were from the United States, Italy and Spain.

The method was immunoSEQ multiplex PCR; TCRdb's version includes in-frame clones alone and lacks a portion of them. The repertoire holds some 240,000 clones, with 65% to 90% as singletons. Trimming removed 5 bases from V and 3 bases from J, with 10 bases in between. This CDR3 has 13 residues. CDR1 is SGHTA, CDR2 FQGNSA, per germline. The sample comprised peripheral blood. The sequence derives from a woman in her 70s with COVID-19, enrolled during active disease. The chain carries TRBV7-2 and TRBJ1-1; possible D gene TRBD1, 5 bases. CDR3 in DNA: TGTGCCAGCAGCCCCGGGACTCACACTGAAGCTTTCTTT. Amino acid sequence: CASSPGTHTEAFF. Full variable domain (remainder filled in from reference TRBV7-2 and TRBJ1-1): GAGVSQSPSNKVTEKGKDVELRCDPISGHTALYWYRQSLGQGLEFLIYFQGNSAPDKSGLPSDRFSAERTGGSVSTLTIQRTQQEDSAVYLCASSPGTHTEAFFGQGTRLTVV.